This record covers a single T cell receptor beta chain. The antigen is not known. The data were obtained in a study of CD8+CD57+ T cells in acquired aplastic anemia. Germline V CDR1 and CDR2: SGHRS, YFSETQ. The V segment lost 1 base and the J segment 3 bases; nucleotides outside the gene matches: 6. The CDR3 is 15 amino acids. Profiles of TCR beta VDJ and CDR3 were generated from a genomic DNA template. Each CDR3 protein gets one entry after TCRdb re-called the reads with MiXCR. The table lists hundreds of thousands of distinct CDR3 sequences, roughly 82% of them singletons. Whole-study findings and limits: Patients and controls turned out to have some 30 CD8+ CDR3 sequences in common. In CD8+ cells, Simpson's diversity showed no significant difference between patients and controls.

The sequenced patients had an expansion of CD8+CD57+ cells seen by flow cytometry. This TCR derives from a human donor with aplastic anemia. The sample was sorted CD4+, CD8+, or CD8+CD57+ T cells (not recorded which) from PBMCs. V usage is TRBV5-1 and J usage is TRBJ1-2; 7 bases map to TRBD1. The CDR3 nucleotides read TGCGCCAGCAGCTTGACAGGGGACGATGACTATGGCTACACCTTC. Translation gives CASSLTGDDDYGYTF. Full variable domain (rest looked up from reference TRBV5-1 and TRBJ1-2): KAGVTQTPRYLIKTRGQQVTLSCSPISGHRSVSWYQQTPGQGLQFLFEYFSETQRNKGNFPGRFSGRQFSNSRSEMNVSTLELGDSALYLCASSLTGDDDYGYTFGSGTRLTVV.